Listed below are T cell receptor beta chains from one sample, sequenced in a study of T-cell reconstitution after alpha-beta-depleted transplantation in children. TCRdb processed the PCR reads anew with MiXCR; each CDR3 protein has one entry. Of around 490,000 distinct CDR3 sequences in the sample, about 10% were seen once. The sample here was PBMCs, mostly from graft donor cells, taken 180 days after TCRalphabeta/CD19-depleted stem cell transplant. These receptors came from a female patient between 2 and 10 years old who had a stem cell transplant for aplastic anemia, so the T cells may come from the graft donor. Each CDR3 is given without its conserved first and last residue.

CDR3 length: 10
V gene: TRBV20-1
J gene: TRBJ2-2
CDR3 protein: GGRESVGELF

CDR3 length: 14
V gene: TRBV21-1
J gene: TRBJ2-7
CDR3 protein: ASSNPGRQGSYDQY

CDR3 length: 12
V gene: TRBV7-2
J gene: TRBJ1-1
CDR3 protein: ASSLAGLNTEAF

CDR3 length: 11
V gene: TRBV29-1
J gene: TRBJ2-7
CDR3 protein: SAVGQSSYEQY

CDR3 length: 12
V gene: TRBV24-1
J gene: TRBJ2-1
CDR3 protein: ATSDFEGRNEQF

CDR3 length: 10
V gene: TRBV9
J gene: TRBJ2-1
CDR3 protein: ASSVGVGRQF

CDR3 length: 13
V gene: TRBV15
J gene: TRBJ2-2
CDR3 protein: ATSSVGDNTGELF

CDR3 length: 15
V gene: TRBV7-9
J gene: TRBJ2-1
CDR3 protein: ASSQIWGSPLHSEQF

CDR3 length: 11
V gene: TRBV28
J gene: TRBJ2-1
CDR3 protein: AGGLAGSNEQF

CDR3 length: 8
V gene: TRBV13
J gene: TRBJ1-2
CDR3 protein: AIPEYGYT

CDR3 length: 13
V gene: TRBV20-1
J gene: TRBJ2-7
CDR3 protein: SARLRDFLSYEQY

CDR3 length: 14
V gene: TRBV6-5
J gene: TRBJ2-7
CDR3 protein: ASSYSRSDGAYEQY

CDR3 length: 11
V gene: TRBV7-9
J gene: TRBJ1-1
CDR3 protein: ASSLEAGQGAF

CDR3 length: 15
V gene: TRBV28
J gene: TRBJ1-6
CDR3 protein: ASSDDRRSSYNSPLH

CDR3 length: 14
V gene: TRBV4-3
J gene: TRBJ1-2
CDR3 protein: ASSQVQGVRNYGYT

CDR3 length: 15
V gene: TRBV16
J gene: TRBJ1-4
CDR3 protein: ASSQWGTVSTNEKLF

CDR3 length: 13
V gene: TRBV28
J gene: TRBJ2-7
CDR3 protein: ASSLDSGSYYEQY

CDR3 length: 11
V gene: TRBV6-1
J gene: TRBJ2-5
CDR3 protein: ASSQHGAETQY

CDR3 length: 10
V gene: TRBV7-9
J gene: TRBJ2-3
CDR3 protein: GIDWGMDTQY

CDR3 length: 10
V gene: TRBV12-3/TRBV12-4
J gene: TRBJ1-1
CDR3 protein: ASRFWGTEAF

CDR3 length: 11
V gene: TRBV5-1
J gene: TRBJ2-7
CDR3 protein: ASSLRLAGVKY

CDR3 length: 14
V gene: TRBV5-1
J gene: TRBJ2-5
CDR3 protein: ASSFSGRALGGTQY

CDR3 length: 11
V gene: TRBV3-1
J gene: TRBJ2-1
CDR3 protein: ASSRDYRYEQF

CDR3 length: 17
V gene: TRBV20-1
J gene: TRBJ2-1
CDR3 protein: SASLRRGDPSGGYNEQF

CDR3 length: 12
V gene: TRBV18
J gene: TRBJ1-2
CDR3 protein: ASSPVSYDYGYT

CDR3 length: 13
V gene: TRBV10-3
J gene: TRBJ1-2
CDR3 protein: AISGGNRGLYGYT

CDR3 length: 12
V gene: TRBV28
J gene: TRBJ2-7
CDR3 protein: ASSEGSSTYEQY

CDR3 length: 11
V gene: TRBV11-2
J gene: TRBJ2-7
CDR3 protein: ASSRPTTYEQY

CDR3 length: 11
V gene: TRBV10-3
J gene: TRBJ2-1
CDR3 protein: AISELQHNEQF

CDR3 length: 13
V gene: TRBV5-1
J gene: TRBJ1-5
CDR3 protein: ASSTGQGNNQPQH

CDR3 length: 16
V gene: TRBV4-3
J gene: TRBJ2-1
CDR3 protein: ASSQDFWTSGPYNEQF

CDR3 length: 14
V gene: TRBV6-2/TRBV6-3
J gene: TRBJ2-2
CDR3 protein: ASSYDGRTNTGELF

CDR3 length: 12
V gene: TRBV15
J gene: TRBJ2-5
CDR3 protein: ATSRGLARETQY

CDR3 length: 11
V gene: TRBV6-1
J gene: TRBJ2-2
CDR3 protein: ASRIPNTGELF

CDR3 length: 15
V gene: TRBV29-1
J gene: TRBJ2-2
CDR3 protein: STHDRPGQGSTGELF

CDR3 length: 11
V gene: TRBV5-1
J gene: TRBJ1-4
CDR3 protein: ASSRPPNEKLF

CDR3 length: 13
V gene: TRBV20-1
J gene: TRBJ2-1
CDR3 protein: SARETSGPYNEQF

CDR3 length: 12
V gene: TRBV5-4
J gene: TRBJ2-1
CDR3 protein: ASSLTGINDEQF

CDR3 length: 14
V gene: TRBV7-8
J gene: TRBJ1-5
CDR3 protein: ASSLKQGAGNQPQH

CDR3 length: 10
V gene: TRBV30
J gene: TRBJ2-7
CDR3 protein: AWSGVDYEQY

CDR3 length: 11
V gene: TRBV28
J gene: TRBJ1-1
CDR3 protein: ASSLRRGWGAF

CDR3 length: 12
V gene: TRBV25-1
J gene: TRBJ1-1
CDR3 protein: ASSLRQGILEAF

CDR3 length: 13
V gene: TRBV4-3
J gene: TRBJ1-2
CDR3 protein: ASSQESRELYGYT

CDR3 length: 14
V gene: TRBV19
J gene: TRBJ1-2
CDR3 protein: ASSMLPGRTFYGYT

CDR3 length: 15
V gene: TRBV20-1
J gene: TRBJ1-4
CDR3 protein: SARDYGPGGVGEKLF

CDR3 length: 12
V gene: TRBV14
J gene: TRBJ2-5
CDR3 protein: ASAIQGTQETQY

CDR3 length: 13
V gene: TRBV5-1
J gene: TRBJ2-1
CDR3 protein: ASSSAESSYNEQF

CDR3 length: 13
V gene: TRBV7-9
J gene: TRBJ2-1
CDR3 protein: ASNPGLAGNNEQF

CDR3 length: 15
V gene: TRBV6-2/TRBV6-3
J gene: TRBJ2-1
CDR3 protein: ASSYFDPASSYNEQF

CDR3 length: 15
V gene: TRBV5-5
J gene: TRBJ2-1
CDR3 protein: ASSLGAGGESYNEQF

CDR3 length: 13
V gene: TRBV6-1
J gene: TRBJ2-2
CDR3 protein: ASTGHTANTGELF

CDR3 length: 12
V gene: TRBV5-1
J gene: TRBJ1-2
CDR3 protein: ASSLELGGYGYT

CDR3 length: 11
V gene: TRBV28
J gene: TRBJ1-2
CDR3 protein: ASSITGVRGYT

CDR3 length: 13
V gene: TRBV7-8
J gene: TRBJ1-5
CDR3 protein: ASSLVWGSNQPQH

CDR3 length: 11
V gene: TRBV7-6
J gene: TRBJ2-7
CDR3 protein: ASSLAGTGIED

CDR3 length: 13
V gene: TRBV11-3
J gene: TRBJ2-2
CDR3 protein: ASSYGLANTGELF

CDR3 length: 13
V gene: TRBV5-1
J gene: TRBJ1-2
CDR3 protein: ASGQRDRSPYGYT